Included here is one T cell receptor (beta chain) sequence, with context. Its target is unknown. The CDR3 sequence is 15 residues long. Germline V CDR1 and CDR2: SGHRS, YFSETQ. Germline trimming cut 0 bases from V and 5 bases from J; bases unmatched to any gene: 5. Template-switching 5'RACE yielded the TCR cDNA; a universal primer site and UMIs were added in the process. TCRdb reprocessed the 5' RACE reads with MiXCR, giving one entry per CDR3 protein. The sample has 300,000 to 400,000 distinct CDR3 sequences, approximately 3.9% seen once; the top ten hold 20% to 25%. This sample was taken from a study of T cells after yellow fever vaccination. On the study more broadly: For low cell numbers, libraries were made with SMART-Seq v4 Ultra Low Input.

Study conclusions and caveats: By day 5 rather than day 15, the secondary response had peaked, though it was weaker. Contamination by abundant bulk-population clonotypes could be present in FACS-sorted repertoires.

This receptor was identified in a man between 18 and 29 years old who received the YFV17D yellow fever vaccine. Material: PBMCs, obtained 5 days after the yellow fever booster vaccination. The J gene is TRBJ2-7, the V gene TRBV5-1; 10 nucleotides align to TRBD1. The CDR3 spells CASSLGQGAFNEQYF. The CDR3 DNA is TGCGCCAGCAGCTTGGGACAGGGGGCATTCAACGAGCAGTACTTC.